The sequence of this TCR beta chain was determined in a study of cytomegalovirus exposure and HLA in healthy donors. In germline, CDR1 is MNHNS, CDR2 SASEGT. Between the trimmed V and J ends, which lost 3 bases and 2 bases, there was a span of 17 bases. The CDR3 covers 16 residues. Use of 60 Vbeta and 13 Jbeta primers characterized the PCR. Libraries were prepared by immunoSEQ multiplex PCR; TCRdb keeps only in-frame clonotypes and omits some of them. This table has around 96,000 clones, 65% to 85% appearing once. The specimen was PBMCs. This clonotype was sampled from a man between 18 and 29 years old in good health and CMV-seronegative. This rearrangement joins TRBV6-1 to TRBJ2-7, with D possibly matching TRBD1 (5 bases). CDR3 coding DNA: TGTGCCAGCAGTGAGAGGTGGTGGGGCAGGGCCTACGAGCAGTACTTC. Protein: CASSERWWGRAYEQYF.